Each of the 11 T cell receptor beta chains below was sequenced from the same sample in a study of shared clonotypes between healthy human individuals. Using immunoSEQ multiplex PCR, the repertoire was profiled, and TCRdb retains in-frame clones only, with some absent. The sample lists about 2 million clones, 85% to 95% occurring once. The sample comprised naive CD4+ T cells sorted from blood. Indicated subset: CD45RA+ positively selected. These TCRs come from a young man in good health.

Details on this clone: Additional DNA sequences in this sample encode the identical CDR3. This rearrangement joins TRBV5-1 to TRBJ2-7; D possibly matches TRBD1 or TRBD2 (5 bases each). This CDR3 region has 14 residues. Germline V gene data show CDR1 as SGHRS and CDR2 as YFSETQ. V was pared by 4 bases and J by 0 bases, with 11 bases between. CDR3 nucleotides: TGCGCCAGCAGCCGGGACGGAACCTCCTACGAGCAGTACTTC. Its translation: CASSRDGTSYEQYF.

Comments on this clone: This CDR3 is also generated by other DNA sequences in the sample. The chain carries TRBV5-4 and TRBJ2-7; the match to TRBD1 covers 8 bases. CDR1 is SGHNT and CDR2 is YYREEE in the germline V gene (reference sequence). Trimming cost V 0 bases and J 2 bases; bases outside gene matches: 1. The CDR3 is 14 residues long. The DNA of the CDR3 is TGTGCCAGCAGCTTGGTGGACAGGGCCTACGAGCAGTACTTC. Amino acid sequence: CASSLVDRAYEQYF.

The rearrangement uses TRBV13 and TRBJ1-3; D remains ambiguous. Germline V gene sequence: CDR1 PRHDT, CDR2 FYEKMQ (reference sequence). V dropped 3 bases and J dropped 0 bases, with 9 bases sitting between them. The CDR3 runs to 15 residues. CDR3 in amino acids: CASSFEGSSGNTIYF. The CDR3 region has the DNA TGTGCCAGCAGCTTCGAGGGATCCTCTGGAAACACCATATATTTT.

This chain connects TRBV19 to TRBJ2-7; D remains ambiguous. Trimming left V 3 bases short and J 0 bases short, with 9 bases between. The CDR3 is 14 residues long. Germline V gene data show CDR1 as LNHDA and CDR2 as SQIVND (reference sequence). DNA of the CDR3: TGTGCCAGTAGTATCGGGCGACTCTCCTACGAGCAGTACTTC. It codes for CASSIGRLSYEQYF.

This chain uses TRBV5-1 with TRBJ2-1; 8 positions match TRBD2. The V gene end was trimmed by 5 bases and the J gene end by 3 bases; junction bases not matched to a gene: 10. Germline-derived CDR1 and CDR2 are SGHRS and YFSETQ. CDR3 length equals 16 residues. The CDR3 nucleotides are TGCGCCAGCAGTCCCGGGGGGGCCCGTCACTACAATGAGCAGTTCTTC. It codes for CASSPGGARHYNEQFF.

This clone has a single count. CDR3 coding DNA: TGTGCCAGCAGCTTAGCAGGGAATTTCTATGGCTACACCTTC. Translated: CASSLAGNFYGYTF. The chain joins TRBV11-2 to TRBJ1-2; a weak D match, TRBD1 (5 bases). V was trimmed by 1 base and J by 4 bases, leaving 10 bases between them. CDR1 and CDR2 from the germline V gene are SGHAT and FQNNGV. CDR3 length: 14 amino acids.

V usage is TRBV9 and J usage is TRBJ1-1, with a tentative D call TRBD1 (5 bases). This CDR3 has 15 residues. CDR1 is SGDLS, CDR2 YYNGEE, per germline. V shed 0 bases and J shed 5 bases, with 14 bases lying between them. CDR3 nucleotide sequence: TGTGCCAGCAGCGTAGCCCCAGGGTTTCGGACTGAAGCTTTCTTT. This sequence encodes CASSVAPGFRTEAFF.

The V call is TRBV7-9, the J call TRBJ1-2, with 9 bases identical to TRBD1. The CDR3 runs to 14 residues. Germline loops: CDR1 SEHNR, CDR2 FQNEAQ (reference sequence). V was clipped by 3 bases and J by 9 bases; unmatched bases: 8. Here the CDR3 reads CASSFTGTGLSYTF. The CDR3 nucleotides read TGTGCCAGCAGCTTTACCGGGACAGGGTTGAGCTACACCTTC.

Comments on this clone: Additional DNA sequences in this sample encode the identical CDR3. The chain is built from TRBV6-6 and TRBJ2-7; tentatively, D is TRBD2 (5 bases). The CDR3 is 12 amino acids. Trimming removed 5 bases from V and 2 bases from J, with 7 bases in between. Germline V gene sequence: CDR1 MNHNY, CDR2 SVGAGI (reference sequence). CDR3 DNA: TGTGCCAGCAGTCCCGGGGCCTACGAGCAGTACTTC. Protein: CASSPGAYEQYF.

This clone came up once. This chain connects TRBV7-3 to TRBJ2-2, with D unclear. V was shortened by 4 bases and J by 0 bases, with 6 bases between the two germline ends. Germline V lookup: CDR1 SGHTA, CDR2 FQGTGA. The CDR3 has 14 amino acids. CDR3 sequence (DNA): TGTGCCAGCAGCTCTCTAGCGAACACCGGGGAGCTGTTTTTT. The encoded protein is CASSSLANTGELFF.

CDR3 amino acids: CASIGKFGGYTF. CDR3 coding DNA: TGTGCCAGCATCGGAAAGTTCGGTGGCTACACCTTC. J is TRBJ1-2 and V is TRBV27; no reliable D call. The CDR3 consists of 12 residues. The V gene lost 7 bases and the J gene lost 7 bases, with 13 bases spanning the gap. Germline values: CDR1 MNHEY, CDR2 SMNVEV (reference sequence).